What follows describes a single TCR beta chain. Participants came from about 23 US areas, aged roughly 18 to 95 years. Exposed participants came across a COVID-19 case within 2 weeks before study entry. V was cut by 0 bases and J by 10 bases, with 13 bases left in between. The CDR3 sequence is 15 residues long. Germline V gene sequence: CDR1 MNHNS, CDR2 SASEGT. The record originates from a study of blood T cell repertoires in COVID-19. Background on the study: Whether acute or convalescent, the COVID-19 samples came from the United States, Italy and Spain. PBMCs, B-cell-depleted T cells, or T cells provided the cDNA or gDNA that made up the material.

Repertoires were generated with immunoSEQ multiplex PCR, while TCRdb's copy carries only in-frame clones and drops some. The data contain approximately 300,000 clones, roughly 90% of them singletons. The V call is TRBV6-1, the J call TRBJ1-6; D is undetermined. The sample consisted of PBMCs or T cells enriched from blood (not recorded which). This TCR came from a woman aged 25 to 39 who had been exposed to COVID-19. The CDR3 region is CASSEAYGGASPLHF. DNA of the CDR3: TGTGCCAGCAGTGAAGCCTACGGCGGAGCCTCACCCCTCCACTTT.